Listed below are T cell receptor beta chains from one sample, sequenced in a study of OX40 agonist ivuxolimab in advanced cancers. Produced via immunoSEQ multiplex PCR; TCRdb's table is partial and in-frame only. Among 26,000 or so clones listed, 70% to 90% were seen once. The sequences come from CD4+ or CD8+ T cells sorted from blood, collected in a trial of the OX40 agonist ivuxolimab. These receptors all come from an adult with an advanced solid tumor such as melanoma, head and neck, liver or kidney cancer. The CDR3 runs from the conserved cysteine through the conserved F or W. A D gene is named only where the DNA matches it firmly. Where a row states a size, it is once, few, many or the class of an expanded clone; other rows omit it.

j_gene: TRBJ2-5; abundance: few; v_gene: TRBV6-5; d_gene: NA; len: 14; CDR3nt: TGTGCCAGCAGTTACGGCGGCCTCAGAGAGACCCAGTACTTC; CDR3aa: CASSYGGLRETQYF
j_gene: TRBJ2-1; abundance: NA; v_gene: TRBV14; d_gene: NA; len: 12; CDR3nt: TGTGCCAGCAGCCAAGTACAGAATGAGCAGTTCTTC; CDR3aa: CASSQVQNEQFF
j_gene: TRBJ2-7; abundance: NA; v_gene: TRBV5-8; d_gene: NA; len: 15; CDR3nt: TGTGCCAGCAGCTTGGTCTGGGACATCTCCTACGAGCAGTACTTC; CDR3aa: CASSLVWDISYEQYF
j_gene: TRBJ1-5; abundance: NA; v_gene: TRBV19; d_gene: TRBD1; len: 17; CDR3nt: TGTGCCAGTAGGACTCCTTCGGCCCAGGGGGAAAATCAGCCCCAGCATTTT; CDR3aa: CASRTPSAQGENQPQHF
j_gene: TRBJ1-1; abundance: NA; v_gene: TRBV7-9; d_gene: NA; len: 13; CDR3nt: TGTGCCAGCAGCTTAATCGTGAACACTGAAGCTTTCTTT; CDR3aa: CASSLIVNTEAFF
j_gene: TRBJ2-3; abundance: NA; v_gene: TRBV6-5; d_gene: TRBD2; len: 16; CDR3nt: TGTGCCAGCAGTTACTCGCAGCGGGGGGGAACAGATACGCAGTATTTT; CDR3aa: CASSYSQRGGTDTQYF
j_gene: TRBJ2-1; abundance: NA; v_gene: TRBV20-1; d_gene: NA; len: 10; CDR3nt: TGCAGTGCTAGACTTGATGTGCAGTTCTTC; CDR3aa: CSARLDVQFF
j_gene: TRBJ1-2; abundance: few; v_gene: TRBV2; d_gene: TRBD1; len: 13; CDR3nt: TGTGCCAGCAGTGAAATCGGGACAGAGGACGGAGGCTTC; CDR3aa: CASSEIGTEDGGF
j_gene: TRBJ2-7; abundance: NA; v_gene: TRBV7-9; d_gene: NA; len: 15; CDR3nt: TGTGCCAGCAGCTTATTTTATTCGGGGGCAGGCGAGCAGTACTTC; CDR3aa: CASSLFYSGAGEQYF
j_gene: TRBJ2-5; abundance: NA; v_gene: TRBV2; d_gene: NA; len: 15; CDR3nt: TGTGCCGGTCAACAGGCAGGGTCTGATCAAGAGACCCAGTACTTC; CDR3aa: CAGQQAGSDQETQYF
j_gene: TRBJ2-1; abundance: few; v_gene: TRBV7-6; d_gene: NA; len: 15; CDR3nt: TGTGCCAGCAGCTTGGGAACAGGACTGCTGAATGAGCAGTTCTTC; CDR3aa: CASSLGTGLLNEQFF
j_gene: TRBJ1-3; abundance: NA; v_gene: TRBV4-3; d_gene: TRBD1; len: 16; CDR3nt: TGCGCCAGCAGCCAAGGCGGGACAGGGGCTGGAAACACCATATATTTT; CDR3aa: CASSQGGTGAGNTIYF
j_gene: TRBJ2-5; abundance: NA; v_gene: TRBV13; d_gene: NA; len: 16; CDR3nt: TGTGCCAGCAGCTCTAGTGGATTCAGGGGATGGCAGACCCAGTACTTC; CDR3aa: CASSSSGFRGWQTQYF
j_gene: TRBJ2-5; abundance: NA; v_gene: TRBV7-2; d_gene: TRBD1; len: 14; CDR3nt: TGTGCCAGCAGCTTAGGGACAGGGCGAGAGACCCAGTACTTC; CDR3aa: CASSLGTGRETQYF
j_gene: TRBJ2-7; abundance: NA; v_gene: TRBV7-2; d_gene: NA; len: 12; CDR3nt: TGTGCCAGCAGCTTAAGCGGCTACGAGCAGTACTTC; CDR3aa: CASSLSGYEQYF
j_gene: TRBJ1-1; abundance: few; v_gene: TRBV7-2; d_gene: NA; len: 12; CDR3nt: TGTGCCAGCAGCTTTGGGGTGACTGAAGCTTTCTTT; CDR3aa: CASSFGVTEAFF
j_gene: TRBJ2-1; abundance: NA; v_gene: TRBV9; d_gene: TRBD2; len: 12; CDR3nt: TGTGCCAGCAGCTGGGGGGGTAATGAGCAGTTCTTC; CDR3aa: CASSWGGNEQFF
j_gene: TRBJ2-3; abundance: NA; v_gene: TRBV5-1; d_gene: NA; len: 16; CDR3nt: TGCGCCAGCAGTTTAAATGGGGGCGCAAGCACAGATACGCAGTATTTT; CDR3aa: CASSLNGGASTDTQYF
j_gene: TRBJ2-1; abundance: NA; v_gene: TRBV30; d_gene: TRBD2; len: 15; CDR3nt: TGTGCCTGGAGTGTAACTAGCGGCTCTGGGGGTGAGCAGTTCTTC; CDR3aa: CAWSVTSGSGGEQFF
j_gene: TRBJ1-5; abundance: NA; v_gene: TRBV15; d_gene: TRBD1; len: 16; CDR3nt: TGTGCCACCAGCAGCCCGGGACAGGGGCCCCGTCAGCCCCAGCATTTT; CDR3aa: CATSSPGQGPRQPQHF
j_gene: TRBJ1-4; abundance: NA; v_gene: TRBV18; d_gene: NA; len: 15; CDR3nt: TGTGCCAGCTCACCTACATCGGACAGTAAGAAAGGACTGTTTTTT; CDR3aa: CASSPTSDSKKGLFF
j_gene: TRBJ2-5; abundance: few; v_gene: TRBV7-9; d_gene: NA; len: 12; CDR3nt: TGTGCCAGCAGCTTAGGGAAAGAGACCCAGTACTTC; CDR3aa: CASSLGKETQYF
j_gene: TRBJ1-4; abundance: few; v_gene: TRBV27; d_gene: NA; len: 14; CDR3nt: TGTGCCAGCAGTTGGAGCCTGGGCAATGAAAAACTGTTTTTT; CDR3aa: CASSWSLGNEKLFF
j_gene: TRBJ2-7; abundance: NA; v_gene: TRBV6-5; d_gene: NA; len: 12; CDR3nt: TGTGCCAGCAGTCCTTCCACCTTCGAGCAGTACTTC; CDR3aa: CASSPSTFEQYF
j_gene: TRBJ2-6; abundance: NA; v_gene: TRBV6-5; d_gene: NA; len: 15; CDR3nt: TGTGCCAGCAGTTACCGGCTCCCTGGGGCCAACGTCCTGACTTTC; CDR3aa: CASSYRLPGANVLTF
j_gene: TRBJ2-1; abundance: NA; v_gene: TRBV9; d_gene: NA; len: 13; CDR3nt: TGTGCCAGCAGCGTTGCGGGGTACAATGAGCAGTTCTTC; CDR3aa: CASSVAGYNEQFF
j_gene: TRBJ2-7; abundance: NA; v_gene: TRBV30; d_gene: TRBD2; len: 15; CDR3nt: TGTGCCTGGAGGGAGGGACTAGCGCTCTCCTACGAGCAGTACTTC; CDR3aa: CAWREGLALSYEQYF
j_gene: TRBJ2-1; abundance: once; v_gene: TRBV6-5; d_gene: NA; len: 15; CDR3nt: TGTGCCAGCAGTTACTCTTTGGCTACCTCGAATGAGCAGTTCTTC; CDR3aa: CASSYSLATSNEQFF
j_gene: TRBJ2-1; abundance: NA; v_gene: TRBV28; d_gene: NA; len: 16; CDR3nt: TGTGCCAGCAGTTTTTTGCGGCAAAATTTCTACAATGAGCAGTTCTTC; CDR3aa: CASSFLRQNFYNEQFF
j_gene: TRBJ1-5; abundance: medium-sized; v_gene: TRBV5-5; d_gene: TRBD1; len: 15; CDR3nt: TGTGCCAGCAGCTCGGGACAGAATAGCAATCAGCCCCAGCATTTT; CDR3aa: CASSSGQNSNQPQHF
j_gene: TRBJ1-3; abundance: once; v_gene: TRBV13; d_gene: NA; len: 15; CDR3nt: TGTGCCAGCAGCTCATGGACAGACTCTGGAAACACCATATATTTT; CDR3aa: CASSSWTDSGNTIYF
j_gene: TRBJ2-1; abundance: NA; v_gene: TRBV27; d_gene: NA; len: 18; CDR3nt: TGTGCCAGCAGCCCCTACTACAGGGCCCTGGGCCCCTACAATGAGCAGTTCTTC; CDR3aa: CASSPYYRALGPYNEQFF
j_gene: TRBJ1-4; abundance: NA; v_gene: TRBV19; d_gene: NA; len: 15; CDR3nt: TGTGCCAGTAGTATATCGGCAGGGCTAAATGAAAAACTGTTTTTT; CDR3aa: CASSISAGLNEKLFF
j_gene: TRBJ2-1; abundance: NA; v_gene: TRBV7-8; d_gene: TRBD2; len: 14; CDR3nt: TGTGCCAGCAGCTTACTAGCGGGAGGGAATGAGCAGTTCTTC; CDR3aa: CASSLLAGGNEQFF
j_gene: TRBJ1-4; abundance: NA; v_gene: TRBV18; d_gene: NA; len: 15; CDR3nt: TGTGCCAGCTCACCAGAGTTTGCAACTAATGAAAAACTGTTTTTT; CDR3aa: CASSPEFATNEKLFF
j_gene: TRBJ2-3; abundance: NA; v_gene: TRBV27; d_gene: TRBD2; len: 15; CDR3nt: TGTGCCAGCAGCCCTGGACTAGCGGGAATCGATACGCAGTATTTT; CDR3aa: CASSPGLAGIDTQYF
j_gene: TRBJ1-1; abundance: once; v_gene: TRBV11-2; d_gene: NA; len: 13; CDR3nt: TGTGCCAGCAGCTTAGGAGGGGAAGGGGGGGCTTTCTTT; CDR3aa: CASSLGGEGGAFF
j_gene: TRBJ1-5; abundance: few; v_gene: TRBV19; d_gene: NA; len: 15; CDR3nt: TGTGCCAGTAGTATAGGCCCCGGAGCCAATCAGCCCCAGCATTTT; CDR3aa: CASSIGPGANQPQHF
j_gene: TRBJ2-1; abundance: NA; v_gene: TRBV11-2; d_gene: TRBD2; len: 16; CDR3nt: TGTGCCAGCAGCTTAGGGTTTAGCGGGTACTACAATGAGCAGTTCTTC; CDR3aa: CASSLGFSGYYNEQFF
j_gene: TRBJ2-5; abundance: NA; v_gene: TRBV7-9; d_gene: TRBD1; len: 15; CDR3nt: TGTGCCAGCAGCGCCTCCGGGACAGGGTTGGAGACCCAGTACTTC; CDR3aa: CASSASGTGLETQYF
j_gene: TRBJ2-7; abundance: NA; v_gene: TRBV11-2; d_gene: TRBD2; len: 14; CDR3nt: TGTGCCAGCAGCTCGACTAGCGGGAGCTACGAGCAGTACTTC; CDR3aa: CASSSTSGSYEQYF
j_gene: TRBJ2-3; abundance: NA; v_gene: TRBV4-1; d_gene: TRBD1; len: 15; CDR3nt: TGCGCCAGCAGCCTAGACAGGGGTAGATTAGATACGCAGTATTTT; CDR3aa: CASSLDRGRLDTQYF